A single TCR beta chain is shown here with its context. These data belong to a study of blood T cell repertoires in COVID-19. Study at large: The study drew acute and convalescent COVID-19 samples from the United States, Italy and Spain.

Original data processing: For nucleated cells, counts were estimated from reference gene primer amplification. The protocol was immunoSEQ multiplex PCR, while the TCRdb copy is restricted to in-frame clones and leaves out a portion. Clone size and the V and J calls come from that table; the DNA yielded D and trimming. The table has about 270,000 clones, roughly nine tenths seen once. This CDR3 is built from 11 residues. Trimming removed 6 bases at V and 6 bases at J, with 8 bases between. The chain uses TRBV12-3 or TRBV12-4 and TRBJ1-1; perhaps TRBD1 as D (6 bases). The source is a man aged 35-49 years with active or convalescent COVID-19. Sequencing was carried out using peripheral blood. The CDR3 DNA sequence: TGTGCCAGCAGGAAGGGGGCTGAAGCTTTCTTT. This codes for CASRKGAEAFF.